One and the same sample provided the 8 T cell receptor beta chains below, sequenced in a study of beta chain features in type 1 diabetes. The sequenced template was cDNA made from the entire isolated RNA. Here immunoSEQ multiplex PCR was the method, and the copy in TCRdb shows in-frame clones only, minus some. This sample yields roughly 250,000 clones, of which approximately 70% are seen a single time; 0.053% belongs to the top ten. The source material was naive CD4+ T cells from blood. Source of these receptors: a man younger than 40 in good health.

The chain links TRBV28 to TRBJ1-2; D is ambiguous. Deletions cut 1 base from V and 8 bases from J, with 5 bases between. This CDR3 has 11 amino acids. Germline loops: CDR1 MDHEN, CDR2 SYDVKM. The CDR3 loop reads CASSLSRGYTF. CDR3 DNA: TGTGCCAGCAGTTTATCTCGCGGCTACACCTTC.

The V gene is TRBV2, the J gene TRBJ2-1; the D is unclear. Trimming stripped 6 bases from V and 0 bases from J, with 12 bases between. Germline CDR1 SNHLY, CDR2 FYNNEI. This CDR3 comprises 15 residues. Here the CDR3 DNA reads TGTGCCAGCAGCCTCGGCCAGAGCTCCTACAATGAGCAGTTCTTC. This translates into CASSLGQSSYNEQFF.

This clone was picked up one time. This rearrangement joins TRBV11-2 to TRBJ2-4; D is undetermined. Deletions cut 4 bases from V and 0 bases from J, with 4 bases between. This CDR3 is 13 amino acids long. The germline V gene has CDR1 SGHAT and CDR2 FQNNGV. The CDR3 coding sequence is TGTGCCAGCAGCTCACTAGCCAAAAACATTCAGTACTTC. The encoded protein is CASSSLAKNIQYF.

The chain couples TRBV25-1 to TRBJ1-6; TRBD1 is a possible D gene (5 bases). Between the trimmed V and J ends, which lost 4 bases and 6 bases, there was a span of 13 bases. Germline V gene lookup returns CDR1 MGHDK and CDR2 SYGVNS. The CDR3 loop spans 15 amino acids. The CDR3 DNA reads as TGTGCCAGCAGTGGTTCCAGGGTGGGTAATTCACCCCTCCACTTT. Translation: CASSGSRVGNSPLHF.

Only a few counts were recorded for this clone. The chain employs TRBV30 and TRBJ1-6; TRBD1 agrees at 11 bases. The V segment lost 4 bases and the J segment 7 bases; nucleotides outside the gene matches: 6. The germline CDR1 and CDR2 sequences are GTSNPN and SVGIG (reference sequence). The CDR3 is made up of 15 amino acids. The CDR3 coding sequence is TGTGCCTGGAACCGAGGGACAGGGGGGAATTCACCCCTCCACTTT. This encodes CAWNRGTGGNSPLHF. Full variable domain (rest looked up from reference TRBV30 and TRBJ1-6): SQTIHQWPATLVQPVGSPLSLECTVEGTSNPNLYWYRQAAGRGLQLLFYSVGIGQISSEVPQNLSASRPQDRQFILSSKKLLLSDSGFYLCAWNRGTGGNSPLHFGNGTRLTVT.

The chain employs TRBV28 and TRBJ2-1, with 7 bases matching TRBD2. The CDR3 totals 14 residues. Germline assignment: CDR1 MDHEN and CDR2 SYDVKM. V gave up 6 bases and J gave up 2 bases; unmatched junction bases: 4. The CDR3 sequence: CASRSGVAYNEQFF. The CDR3 nucleotides are TGTGCCAGCAGGAGCGGGGTTGCCTACAATGAGCAGTTCTTC.

The gene calls are TRBV9 and TRBJ2-3, with 13 bases aligning to TRBD2. This CDR3 comprises 19 residues. Germline lookup yields CDR1 SGDLS and CDR2 YYNGEE. The ends lost 1 base at V and 4 bases at J; junction bases unmatched: 12. The CDR3 nucleotides are TGTGCCAGCAGCGTAACCCCTTCCCGACTAGCGGGAGGTTCAGATACGCAGTATTTT. Residues: CASSVTPSRLAGGSDTQYF. Full variable domain (outside the CDR3, taken from reference TRBV9 and TRBJ2-3): DSGVTQTPKHLITATGQRVTLRCSPRSGDLSVYWYQQSLDQGLQFLIQYYNGEERAKGNILERFSAQQFPDLHSELNLSSLELGDSALYFCASSVTPSRLAGGSDTQYFGPGTRLTVL.

The gene calls are TRBV25-1 and TRBJ2-7, with 9 bases aligning to TRBD1. CDR3 length equals 14 residues. V shed 6 bases and J 5 bases; nucleotides not matched to a gene: 8. Germline V gene data show CDR1 as MGHDK and CDR2 as SYGVNS. CDR3 in amino acids: CASRLGTGSHEQYF. In nucleotides, the CDR3 is TGTGCCAGCAGACTGGGGACAGGGTCCCACGAGCAGTACTTC.